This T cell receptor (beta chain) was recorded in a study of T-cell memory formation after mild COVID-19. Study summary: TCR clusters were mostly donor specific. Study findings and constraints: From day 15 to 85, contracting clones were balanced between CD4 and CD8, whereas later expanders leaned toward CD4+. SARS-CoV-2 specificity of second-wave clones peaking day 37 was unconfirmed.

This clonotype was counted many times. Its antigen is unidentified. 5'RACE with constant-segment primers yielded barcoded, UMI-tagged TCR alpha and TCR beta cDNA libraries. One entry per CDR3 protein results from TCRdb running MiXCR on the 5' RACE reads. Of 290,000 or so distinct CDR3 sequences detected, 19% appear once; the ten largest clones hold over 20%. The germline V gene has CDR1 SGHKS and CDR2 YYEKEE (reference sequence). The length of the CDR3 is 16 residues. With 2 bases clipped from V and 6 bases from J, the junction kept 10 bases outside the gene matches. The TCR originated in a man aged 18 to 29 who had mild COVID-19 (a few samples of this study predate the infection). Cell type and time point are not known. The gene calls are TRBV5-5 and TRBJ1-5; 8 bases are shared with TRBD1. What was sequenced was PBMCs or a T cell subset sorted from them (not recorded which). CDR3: CASSFTGTGRGQPQHF. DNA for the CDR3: TGTGCCAGCAGCTTTACCGGGACAGGAAGGGGTCAGCCCCAGCATTTT.